This record looks at one T cell receptor (beta chain) sequence and its context. Its antigen remains unknown. In a few donor pairs, unstimulated naive, memory, effector memory and TEMRA subsets were sequenced. Trimming removed 0 bases at V and 5 bases at J, with 8 bases between. Germline V lookup: CDR1 SGHRS, CDR2 YFSETQ. The CDR3 length is 13 residues. The data were taken from a study of siplizumab effects on memory and regulatory T cells. Whole-study results and caveats: Naive T cells appeared more diverse than memory cells and seemed to be major alloresponse contributors. Alloreactive sequences traceable to unstimulated CD4+ memory cells declined significantly under siplizumab. Unstimulated subsets accounted for the mapping of only a minor share of the clones that were alloreactive.

Produced via immunoSEQ multiplex PCR; TCRdb's table is partial and in-frame only. The repertoire consists of tens of thousands of clones, with roughly 96% occurring once and the leading ten covering 0.025% to 0.035%. The origin of this receptor is a human donor in good health. The chain joins TRBV5-1 to TRBJ1-1; D unclear. Specimen: naive CD4+ T cells sorted from blood. The CDR3 reads CASSLGGGTEAFF. CDR3 DNA sequence: TGCGCCAGCAGCTTGGGGGGAGGAACTGAAGCTTTCTTT.